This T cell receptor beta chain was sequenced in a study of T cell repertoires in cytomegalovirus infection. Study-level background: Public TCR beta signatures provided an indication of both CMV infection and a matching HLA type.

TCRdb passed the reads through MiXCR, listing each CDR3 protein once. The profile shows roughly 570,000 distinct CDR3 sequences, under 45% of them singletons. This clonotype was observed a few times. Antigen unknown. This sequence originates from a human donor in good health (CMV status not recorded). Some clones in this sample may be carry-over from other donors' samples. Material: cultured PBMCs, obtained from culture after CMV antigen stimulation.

CDR3 amino acids: CASTPGLAGVNEQFF. CDR3 in DNA: TGTGCCAGCACCCCGGGACTAGCGGGAGTGAATGAGCAGTTCTTC. The genes are TRBV6-2 or TRBV6-3 and TRBJ2-1; 14 nucleotides agree with TRBD2. Germline values: CDR1 MNHEY, CDR2 SVGEGT. Trimming removed 7 bases from V and 7 bases from J; junction bases left unmatched: 6. The CDR3 has 15 amino acids.